These 19 T cell receptor beta chains were all obtained from the same sample, sequenced in a study of graft-versus-host responses after intestinal transplantation. Produced via immunoSEQ multiplex PCR; TCRdb's table is partial and in-frame only. The sample yields about 21,000 clones, roughly 89% seen once. The sequences come from PBMCs, collected 65 to 70 days after intestinal transplantation. These receptor sequences come from a human patient who received an intestinal transplant, so some T cells may come from the graft donor.

V gene TRBV16 combines with J gene TRBJ1-2; no definite D call. The CDR3 extends over 12 amino acids. The germline V gene encodes CDR1 KGHSY and CDR2 FQNENV. Trimming cost V 4 bases and J 0 bases, with 3 bases left between them. CDR3 loop: CASSPSNYGYTF. The CDR3 region has the DNA TGTGCCAGCAGCCCCTCTAACTATGGCTACACCTTC.

The chain employs TRBV11-2 and TRBJ2-7; 8 bases align to TRBD1. From germline, CDR1 is SGHAT and CDR2 FQNNGV. The CDR3 has 15 residues. J gave up 6 bases and V 1 base, and 8 bases lay outside the gene matches. The CDR3 here is CASSLGAGGGLEQYF. CDR3 coding DNA: TGTGCCAGCAGCTTAGGGGCAGGGGGCGGTCTCGAGCAGTACTTC.

V is TRBV11-3 and J is TRBJ2-1; 13 bases are a match to TRBD2. Germline trimming cut 5 bases from V and 7 bases from J; bases unmatched to any gene: 8. Per germline, CDR1 SGHNT and CDR2 YENEEA. The CDR3 has 16 residues. The CDR3 DNA reads as TGTGCCAGCAGCACCCCGGGACTAGCGGGACCAAATGAGCAGTTCTTC. Amino acids: CASSTPGLAGPNEQFF.

The CDR3 coding sequence is TGCGCCAGCAGCCAAAGACTCGGACAGTTTCGGGGCACAGATACGCAGTATTTT. Translation: CASSQRLGQFRGTDTQYF. This chain links TRBV4-3 with TRBJ2-3, with D possibly being TRBD1 (6 bases). The CDR3 is 18 amino acids. Germline CDR1 and CDR2: LGHNA and YSLEER. V was shortened by 2 bases and J by 1 base, with 19 bases between the two germline ends.

The genes are TRBV9 and TRBJ1-1, with 7 bases identical to TRBD1. J was trimmed by 4 bases and V by 0 bases; bases with no gene match: 6. Germline V gives CDR1 SGDLS, CDR2 YYNGEE. This CDR3 contains 15 residues. Written as DNA, the CDR3 is TGTGCCAGCAGCGTAGCAGGGGGGTCGAGCACTGAAGCTTTCTTT. Translated: CASSVAGGSSTEAFF.

On this clone: Here the CDR3 omits its conserved ending phenylalanine or tryptophan, so a read error is the likely source. The chain carries TRBV9 and TRBJ1-2, with D possibly matching TRBD1 (5 bases). The germline V gene encodes CDR1 SGDLS and CDR2 YYNGEE. Trimming stripped 0 bases from V and 7 bases from J, with 13 bases between. This CDR3 is built from 14 residues. CDR3 residues: CASSVVRSGGGYTL. CDR3 coding DNA: TGTGCCAGCAGCGTAGTTCGTTCTGGGGGTGGCTACACCCTC.

The chain recombines TRBV2 with TRBJ2-3; 9 nucleotides match TRBD2. This CDR3 contains 14 residues. J was trimmed by 6 bases and V by 3 bases; bases with no gene match: 4. Germline V gives CDR1 SNHLY, CDR2 FYNNEI. The CDR3 DNA reads TGTGCCAGCAGTGAGCGGGGGGGCGTGGATACGCAGTATTTT. Translating gives CASSERGGVDTQYF.

The chain employs TRBV7-2 and TRBJ1-5; D unclear. V dropped 1 base and J dropped 7 bases, with 5 bases sitting between them. Germline V gene lookup returns CDR1 SGHTA and CDR2 FQGNSA. The CDR3 sequence is 12 residues long. The chain's CDR3 is CASSLGVQPQHF. DNA for the CDR3: TGTGCCAGCAGCTTAGGGGTACAGCCCCAGCATTTT.

The V call is TRBV4-3, the J call TRBJ1-2, with a tentative D call TRBD1 (5 bases). Between the trimmed V and J ends, which lost 1 base and 4 bases, there was a span of 13 bases. The CDR3 totals 15 residues. The germline CDR1 and CDR2 sequences are LGHNA and YSLEER. The CDR3: CASSQGVGEIYGYTF. The CDR3 DNA is TGCGCCAGCAGCCAAGGAGTGGGGGAGATCTATGGCTACACCTTC.

The CDR3 coding sequence is TGTGCCAGCAGTTACTCTTCAGGGGCTGGAAACACCATATATTTT. It yields the protein CASSYSSGAGNTIYF. J is TRBJ1-3 and V is TRBV6-5; possibly TRBD1 for D (6 bases). Germline V lookup: CDR1 MNHEY, CDR2 SVGAGI. This CDR3 contains 15 residues. The V and J ends lost 0 bases and 2 bases respectively, with 8 bases between them.

J is TRBJ2-7 and V is TRBV5-8, with a tentative D call TRBD1 (5 bases). Trimming removed 2 bases at V and 2 bases at J, with 11 bases between. Germline values: CDR1 SGHTS, CDR2 YDEGEE. The CDR3 loop spans 14 amino acids. The CDR3 is CASSFLGAAYEQYF. CDR3 sequence (DNA): TGTGCCAGCAGCTTTCTAGGGGCCGCCTACGAGCAGTACTTC.

The rearrangement joins TRBV6-6 to TRBJ2-1, with 8 bases fitting TRBD1. Germline values: CDR1 MNHNY, CDR2 SVGAGI (reference sequence). CDR3 length: 16 residues. V shed 7 bases and J 4 bases; nucleotides not matched to a gene: 12. The CDR3 spells CASTSTGTGIYNEQFF. Here the CDR3 DNA reads TGTGCCAGCACCTCGACCGGGACAGGAATATACAATGAGCAGTTCTTC.

The chain uses TRBV12-5 and TRBJ2-3; D might be TRBD2 (6 bases). Looked up from germline, CDR1 is LGHNT and CDR2 is FRNRAP. The CDR3 extends over 18 amino acids. Trimming stripped 0 bases from V and 4 bases from J, with 20 bases between. CDR3 DNA sequence: TGTGCTAGTGGTTTGGTCCACCTTTCGGGCGGGGAGGCAGATACGCAGTATTTT. Translation: CASGLVHLSGGEADTQYF.

The CDR3 reads CASSQEWAGTGELFF. In DNA, the CDR3 is TGCGCCAGCAGCCAAGAATGGGCAGGAACCGGGGAGCTGTTTTTT. The V and J genes are TRBV4-3 and TRBJ2-2; no firm D call. This CDR3 has 15 residues. V shed 0 bases and J shed 5 bases, with 10 bases lying between them. CDR1 and CDR2 (germline): LGHNA, YSLEER.

As regards this clone: One junction end does not reproduce the germline sequence, and a read error may be involved. The V gene is TRBV27, the J gene TRBJ1-1; possibly TRBD1 for D (5 bases). The germline CDR1 and CDR2 sequences are MNHEY and SMNVEV (reference sequence). The CDR3 spans 16 residues. CDR3 sequence (DNA): TGTGCCGGCAGTCCGTATTCGGGGGTGGTGAACACTGAAGCTTTCTTT. It yields the protein CAGSPYSGVVNTEAFF.

The chain carries TRBV7-2 and TRBJ2-7, with 8 bases identical to TRBD1. Germline CDR1 and CDR2: SGHTA and FQGNSA. The CDR3 sequence is 14 residues long. The V and J ends lost 5 bases and 0 bases, in that order; junction bases with no gene match: 3. The CDR3 region is CASSIGQGSYEQYF. The CDR3 region has the DNA TGTGCCAGCAGCATAGGACAGGGCTCCTACGAGCAGTACTTC. The entire variable domain, with the rest obtained from reference TRBV7-2 and TRBJ2-7, is as follows: GAGVSQSPSNKVTEKGKDVELRCDPISGHTALYWYRQSLGQGLEFLIYFQGNSAPDKSGLPSDRFSAERTGGSVSTLTIQRTQQEDSAVYLCASSIGQGSYEQYFGPGTRLTVT.

The V gene is TRBV5-4, the J gene TRBJ2-5; 10 nucleotides agree with TRBD2. The J call is in doubt because the DNA end fits TRBJ2-7 better. The CDR3 spans 19 residues. Germline V gene sequence: CDR1 SGHNT, CDR2 YYREEE (reference sequence). The CDR3 bases are TGTGCCAGCAGCTTCCTGACCCTGACACTAGCGGGACCCTCCTACGAGCAGTACTTC. Translated, it gives CASSFLTLTLAGPSYEQYF.

The genes are TRBV19 and TRBJ2-5; no firm D call. This CDR3 contains 16 residues. Germline V gene lookup returns CDR1 LNHDA and CDR2 SQIVND (reference sequence). Trimming stripped 5 bases from V and 0 bases from J, with 16 bases between. In DNA, the CDR3 is TGTGCCAGTAGTCCGCCTTGGCGCAGTAACCAAGAGACCCAGTACTTC. Translated, it gives CASSPPWRSNQETQYF.

V gene TRBV7-9 combines with J gene TRBJ2-7, with 7 bases matching TRBD1. V trimming: 5 bases; J trimming: 7 bases; junction bases outside the gene matches: 8. This CDR3 spans 13 amino acids. Germline V gives CDR1 SEHNR, CDR2 FQNEAQ (reference sequence). CDR3 in DNA: TGTGCCAGCAGCCCACAGGGGATAGAGGAGCAGTACTTC. This encodes CASSPQGIEEQYF.